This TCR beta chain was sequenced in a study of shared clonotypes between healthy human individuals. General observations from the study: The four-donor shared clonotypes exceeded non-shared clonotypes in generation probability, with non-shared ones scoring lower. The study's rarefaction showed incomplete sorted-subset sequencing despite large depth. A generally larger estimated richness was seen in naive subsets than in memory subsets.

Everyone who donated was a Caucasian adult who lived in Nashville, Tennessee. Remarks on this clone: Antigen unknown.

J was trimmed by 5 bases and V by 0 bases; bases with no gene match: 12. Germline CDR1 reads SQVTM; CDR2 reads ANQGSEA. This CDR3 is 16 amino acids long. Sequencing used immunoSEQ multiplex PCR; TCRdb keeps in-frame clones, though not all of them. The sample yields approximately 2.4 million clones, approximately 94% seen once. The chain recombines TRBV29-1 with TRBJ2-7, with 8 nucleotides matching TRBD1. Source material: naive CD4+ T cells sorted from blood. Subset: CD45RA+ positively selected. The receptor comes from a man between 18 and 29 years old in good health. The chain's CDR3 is CSVEDYSLDRVHEQYF. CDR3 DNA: TGCAGCGTTGAAGACTACTCGCTGGACAGGGTCCACGAGCAGTACTTC.